This T cell receptor beta chain was recorded in a study of cytomegalovirus exposure and HLA in healthy donors. This table comes from immunoSEQ multiplex PCR, and its TCRdb copy is limited to in-frame clones, with some not included. The sample yields some 76,000 clones, over 90% seen once. Germline CDR1 and CDR2: PRHDT and FYEKMQ (reference sequence). The CDR3 covers 17 residues. Losses at the gene ends were 5 bases for V and 7 bases for J; bases not matched to a gene: 15. The chain links TRBV13 to TRBJ2-3; the match to TRBD2 covers 10 bases. The sequence was collected from a woman under 30 in good health and CMV-seronegative. The sample comprised PBMCs. The CDR3 nucleotides read TGTGCCAGCAGCCTAGCGGGAGATTTGGGGAGCGGACATACGCAGTATTTT. It specifies CASSLAGDLGSGHTQYF.